Listed below are T cell receptor beta chains from one sample, sequenced in a study of T cell responses to AZD1222 COVID-19 vaccine. Here immunoSEQ multiplex PCR was the method, and the copy in TCRdb shows in-frame clones only, minus some. The table lists about 120,000 clones, 65% to 90% of them singletons. This specimen consisted of peripheral blood, obtained 28 days after the second AZD1222 dose. The receptors stem from an adult who received the AZD1222 COVID-19 vaccine. Each CDR3 is given with its conserved first and last residue. D genes are given only for firm matches. Only part of the rows carry a size: once, few, many, or a class if the clone is expanded.

NA TRBJ1-2 13 TRBV5-4 NA CASSLDGLYRYTF TGTGCCAGCAGTCTGGACGGCCTGTACCGCTACACCTTC
NA TRBJ1-6 16 TRBV6-6 NA CASSAFDRPYNSPLHF TGTGCCAGCAGTGCCTTCGACCGCCCTTATAATTCACCCCTCCACTTT
NA TRBJ2-1 15 TRBV18 TRBD1 CASSPETGGFNEQFF TGTGCCAGCTCACCAGAGACAGGGGGCTTCAATGAGCAGTTCTTC
NA TRBJ1-2 12 TRBV2 NA CASSEELRGYTF TGTGCCAGCAGTGAAGAACTACGTGGCTACACCTTC
NA TRBJ1-6 14 TRBV10-3 NA CAISAGNYNSPLHF TGTGCCATCAGTGCAGGGAACTATAATTCACCCCTCCACTTT
NA TRBJ2-3 16 TRBV10-3 TRBD2 CAISERTSGGTDTQYF TGTGCCATCAGTGAGAGGACTAGCGGGGGCACAGATACGCAGTATTTT
NA TRBJ1-2 12 TRBV30 TRBD1 CAWSGTGYGYTF TGTGCCTGGAGCGGGACAGGTTATGGCTACACCTTC
NA TRBJ1-2 12 TRBV5-6 NA CASSLALGGYTF TGTGCCAGCAGCTTGGCTCTTGGGGGGTACACCTTC
NA TRBJ1-1 12 TRBV29-1 NA CSVCSGWTEAFF TGCAGCGTTTGCTCAGGATGGACTGAAGCTTTCTTT
NA TRBJ1-2 15 TRBV10-3 TRBD1 CAVTGDRDSMVGYTF TGTGCCGTCACCGGGGACAGGGATTCGATGGTTGGCTACACCTTC
once TRBJ1-1 13 TRBV11-3 NA CASSLGGNTEAFF TGTGCCAGCAGCCTGGGAGGGAACACTGAAGCTTTCTTT
many TRBJ1-6 14 TRBV28 TRBD1 CASRVQGRYSPLHF TGTGCCAGCAGGGTACAGGGGAGGTATTCACCCCTCCACTTT
NA TRBJ2-3 16 TRBV10-3 TRBD2 CAISSGAGGPGDTQYF TGTGCCATCAGTTCGGGAGCGGGGGGGCCTGGAGATACGCAGTATTTT
NA TRBJ1-1 14 TRBV7-9 NA CASGGMAGSTEAFF TGTGCCAGCGGTGGGATGGCTGGGAGCACTGAAGCTTTCTTT
NA TRBJ1-2 15 TRBV11-2 NA CASSSLGAGGGGYTF TGTGCCAGCAGCTCCCTCGGGGCGGGGGGAGGTGGCTACACCTTC
once TRBJ2-6 15 TRBV5-4 NA CASSLEGSGANVLTF TGTGCCAGCAGCTTGGAGGGGTCTGGGGCCAACGTCCTGACTTTC
NA TRBJ1-6 11 TRBV30 NA CAWSGNSPLHF TGTGCCTGGTCCGGTAATTCACCCCTCCACTTT
many TRBJ1-5 12 TRBV2 NA CASRDNNQPQHF TGTGCCAGCCGGGACAACAATCAGCCCCAGCATTTT
NA TRBJ1-1 14 TRBV18 NA CASSPQPGGTEAFF TGTGCCAGCTCACCACAGCCGGGGGGGACTGAAGCTTTCTTT
NA TRBJ2-5 16 TRBV19 NA CASSKREQAYQETQYF TGTGCCAGTAGTAAAAGGGAGCAAGCGTACCAAGAGACCCAGTACTTC
once TRBJ1-5 14 TRBV18 NA CASSPGEGNQPQHF TGTGCCAGCTCACCCGGGGAGGGCAATCAGCCCCAGCATTTT
NA TRBJ1-6 16 TRBV27 NA CASASLRAGGNSPLHF TGTGCCAGCGCCTCCCTCCGGGCGGGGGGTAATTCACCCCTCCACTTT
NA TRBJ1-2 16 TRBV27 NA CASSLSAGEKNYGYTF TGTGCCAGCAGTTTATCTGCAGGGGAAAAGAACTATGGCTACACCTTC
once TRBJ1-2 11 TRBV7-8 NA CASSSTTAWTF TGTGCCAGCAGCTCGACGACAGCGTGGACCTTC
once TRBJ2-1 18 TRBV4-3 NA CASSLQPLRVVEGNEQFF TGCGCCAGCAGCCTACAACCCCTAAGAGTGGTCGAGGGCAATGAGCAGTTCTTC
NA TRBJ1-1 14 TRBV4-3 TRBD1 CASSQADRAREAFF TGCGCCAGCAGCCAAGCTGACAGGGCTCGTGAAGCTTTCTTT
NA TRBJ2-5 15 TRBV11-3 NA CASSPGTFMGETQYF TGTGCCAGCAGCCCCGGGACTTTCATGGGGGAGACCCAGTACTTC